This paragraph reports one TCR beta chain. Germline CDR1 is SGHTA and CDR2 is FQGTGA. V was pared by 9 bases and J by 3 bases, with 5 bases of the junction left unmatched. The CDR3 spans 13 residues. This specimen belongs to a study of blood T cells in healthy people across ages. A second PCR of 7 to 11 cycles used a sample-barcoded 5' primer and a J-beta primer mix. Each CDR3 protein gets one entry after TCRdb re-called the 5' RACE reads with MiXCR. Among hundreds of thousands of distinct CDR3 sequences listed, around 20% were seen once. The receptor was derived from a man aged 70 or older in good health. This chain connects TRBV7-3 to TRBJ2-3; 8 positions match TRBD2. The sequenced sample was blood. CDR3 amino acids: CASSGGATDTQYF. In nucleotides, the CDR3 is TGTGCCAGTTCGGGAGGGGCGACAGATACGCAGTATTTT.